This T cell receptor beta chain was recorded in a study of PD-1 blockade in classical Hodgkin lymphoma. Study at large: Patients received nivolumab 3 mg/kg intravenously every 2 weeks.

Findings and caveats of the study: Relative to healthy donors, newly diagnosed patients reportedly had lower baseline TCR diversity, which was reported as lower still in relapsed/refractory patients.

Regarding this clone: Antigen: not known. Compared with germline, one end of the junction differs, possibly owing to a read error.

Libraries were prepared by immunoSEQ multiplex PCR; TCRdb keeps only in-frame clonotypes and omits some of them. The table has over 7,000 clones, 75% to 85% seen once. No patient escaped relapse after autologous stem cell transplantation, and brentuximab vedotin exposure varied. This material consisted of peripheral blood mononuclear cells (PBMCs), taken before the second cycle of nivolumab. This sequence was found in a human donor with classical Hodgkin lymphoma.

The CDR3 DNA reads TGCGCCAGCAGCCACATGACTAGCAGCACAGATACGCAGTATTTT. Residues: CASSHMTSSTDTQYF. The V call is TRBV7-3, the J call TRBJ2-3; 7 positions match TRBD2. CDR1 is SGHTA, CDR2 FQGTGA, per germline. There are 15 residues in the CDR3.